Each of the 3 T cell receptor beta chains below was sequenced from the same sample in a study of PD-L1 blockade in urothelial cancer. Clones were sequenced by immunoSEQ multiplex PCR, and TCRdb holds only the in-frame ones, with some missing. The data show 60,000 or so clones, with over 70% seen just once and approximately 4% held by the top ten. The sequencing used PBMCs, collected around atezolizumab (anti-PD-L1) treatment. Receptors were obtained from a man between 65 and 80 years old with urothelial cancer.

CDR3 sequence: CASSRTSGSYEQYF. In nucleotides, the CDR3 is TGTGCCAGCAGTCGGACTAGCGGCTCCTACGAGCAGTACTTC. The rearrangement links TRBV2 to TRBJ2-7; 10 positions match TRBD2. Losses at the gene ends were 5 bases for V and 0 bases for J; bases not matched to a gene: 1. Looked up from germline, CDR1 is SNHLY and CDR2 is FYNNEI. This CDR3 contains 14 residues.

This chain joins TRBV19 and TRBJ2-1; D uncertain. Germline CDR1 and CDR2: LNHDA and SQIVND (reference sequence). V lost 5 bases and J lost 12, with 14 bases in between. This CDR3 is built from 12 residues. The CDR3, as DNA: TGTGCCAGTAGTTCCTCTGGCCCCGCGCAGTTCTTC. Encoded protein: CASSSSGPAQFF.

The chain's CDR3 is CASSAKRGRGNEKLFF. CDR3 DNA sequence: TGTGCCAGCAGCGCGAAGAGGGGGCGCGGTAATGAAAAACTGTTTTTT. The V gene is TRBV11-2, the J gene TRBJ1-4, with 7 bases matching TRBD1. Germline-derived CDR1 and CDR2 are SGHAT and FQNNGV. This CDR3 has 16 amino acids. The junction had 10 bases not matched to a gene; V was cut back by 5 bases and J by 4 bases. Full variable domain (remainder filled in from reference TRBV11-2 and TRBJ1-4): EAGVAQSPRYKIIEKRQSVAFWCNPISGHATLYWYQQILGQGPKLLIQFQNNGVVDDSQLPKDRFSAERLKGVDSTLKIQPAKLEDSAVYLCASSAKRGRGNEKLFFGSGTQLSVL.